This T cell receptor (beta chain) was retrieved from a study of T-cell memory formation after mild COVID-19. Study information: The TCR clusters were mostly specific to one donor.

A word on this clonotype: Its target is not known.

General study findings and limits: Cross-reactive memory apparently joined, as some responding clones appeared in pre-infection memory. Chiefly within CM and EM were the contracting CD4+ clones; CD8+ ones were within EMRA.

This CDR3 has 15 amino acids. J was trimmed by 3 bases and V by 6 bases; bases with no gene match: 5. Germline values: CDR1 LGHDT, CDR2 YNNKEL (reference sequence). The authors produced TCR alpha and TCR beta cDNA libraries with sample barcodes and UMIs by 5'RACE using constant-segment primers. MiXCR was run by TCRdb on the 5' RACE reads, yielding one entry per CDR3 protein. Found here are roughly 400,000 distinct CDR3 sequences, less than 25% of them singletons; the top ten hold roughly 9.7%. The sequence was obtained from an adult woman who had mild COVID-19 (a few samples of this study predate the infection). Cell type and time point are not known. Sequenced input: PBMCs or a T cell subset sorted from them (not recorded which). V usage is TRBV3-1 and J usage is TRBJ2-3, with 11 bases identical to TRBD2. This CDR3 is CASRIAGGKTDTQYF. CDR3 in DNA: TGTGCCAGCAGAATAGCGGGGGGGAAAACAGATACGCAGTATTTT.